This TCR beta chain was obtained from a study of T cell clonotyping in hematopoietic cell transplantation. Study-level results: CD4 and CD8 repertoire contributions could not be separated without sorting. Few recipient clonotypes overlapped donors; over 95% were de novo at given depth. Broader posttransplant TCR repertoire diversity was predicted by graft donor and pretransplant recipient Inverse Simpson Index values. After transplant, recipient diversity fell while pathologically expanded clonotypes grew through day 180.

Using immunoSEQ multiplex PCR, the repertoire was profiled, and TCRdb retains in-frame clones only, with some absent. The data contain more than 65,000 clones, over 90% of them singletons. CDR1 SGHTA and CDR2 FQGNSA come from the germline V gene. Trimming cost V 3 bases and J 7 bases, with 10 bases left between them. The CDR3 sequence is 13 residues long. As concerns this clone: Its target is not known.

Sequenced material: peripheral blood mononuclear cells. The rearrangement joins TRBV7-2 to TRBJ1-5; D is ambiguous. This TCR derives from a man in his fifties or sixties in good health. Some clones in this sample may be carry-over from other donors' samples. CDR3 nucleotide sequence: TGTGCCAGCAGCTTGGGGAGTCTACAGCCCCAGCATTTT. Translated, it gives CASSLGSLQPQHF.